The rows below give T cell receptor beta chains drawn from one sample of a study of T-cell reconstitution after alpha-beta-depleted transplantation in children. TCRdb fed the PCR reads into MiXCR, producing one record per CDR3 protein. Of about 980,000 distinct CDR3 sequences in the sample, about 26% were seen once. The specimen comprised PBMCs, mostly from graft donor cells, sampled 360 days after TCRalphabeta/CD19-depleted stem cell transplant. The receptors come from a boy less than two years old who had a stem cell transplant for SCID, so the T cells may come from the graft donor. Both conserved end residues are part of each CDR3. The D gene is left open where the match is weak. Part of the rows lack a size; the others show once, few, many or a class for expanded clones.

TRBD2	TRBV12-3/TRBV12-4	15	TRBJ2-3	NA	TGTGCCAGCAGTTGGGGGGGGTCTGGCACAGATACGCAGTATTTT	CASSWGGSGTDTQYF
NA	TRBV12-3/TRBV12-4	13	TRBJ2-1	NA	TGTGCCAGCAGTTTCGCAGGGAGGAATGAGCAGTTCTTC	CASSFAGRNEQFF
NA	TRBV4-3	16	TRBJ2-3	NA	TGCGCCAGCAGCCTACAAGGACGGGGGTTCACAGATACGCAGTATTTT	CASSLQGRGFTDTQYF
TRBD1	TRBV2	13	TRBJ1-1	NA	TGTGCCAGCAGTGAACGGGACAGGGAGGAAGCTTTCTTT	CASSERDREEAFF
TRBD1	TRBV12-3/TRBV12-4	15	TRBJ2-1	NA	TGTGCCAGCAGCCGGACAGGGGTTTTCTACAATGAGCAGTTCTTC	CASSRTGVFYNEQFF
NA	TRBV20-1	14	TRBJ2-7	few	TGCAGTGCTAGGGAAGACAGGCCCCCCTACGAGCAGTACTTC	CSAREDRPPYEQYF
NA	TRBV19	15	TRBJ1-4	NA	TGTGCCAGTAGCAGGAGTTTGGCGTCTAGTGAAAAACTGTTTTTT	CASSRSLASSEKLFF
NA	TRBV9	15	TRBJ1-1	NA	TGTGCCAGCAGCGACCAGGGAAATATCGGGACTGAAGCTTTCTTT	CASSDQGNIGTEAFF
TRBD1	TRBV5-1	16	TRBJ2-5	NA	TGCGCCAGCAGCTTGTGGGGAGACAGGGGGAAAGAGACCCAGTACTTC	CASSLWGDRGKETQYF
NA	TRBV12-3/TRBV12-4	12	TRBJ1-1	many	TGTGCCAGCAGTTTCCAGAACACTGAAGCTTTCTTT	CASSFQNTEAFF